The 5 T cell receptor beta chains below all came from one sample that was sequenced in a study of blood T cell repertoires in COVID-19. The method was immunoSEQ multiplex PCR; TCRdb's version includes in-frame clones alone and lacks a portion of them. In the table there are more than 100,000 clones, just over 85% of which are singletons. Sequenced material: peripheral blood. The origin of the receptors is a middle-aged man with acute or convalescent COVID-19.

V gene TRBV20-1 combines with J gene TRBJ2-1; 9 bases fit TRBD2. CDR1 DFQATT and CDR2 SNEGSKA come from the germline V gene (reference sequence). V lost 3 bases, J lost 2 bases, and 8 bases stayed unmatched. CDR3 length equals 16 residues. The CDR3 protein is CSASGTTSGAYNEQFF. The CDR3 region has the DNA TGCAGTGCTAGTGGGACGACTAGCGGCGCCTACAATGAGCAGTTCTTC.

The chain has TRBV5-4 and TRBJ2-5, with D perhaps matching TRBD1 (6 bases). Germline V CDR1 and CDR2: SGHNT, YYREEE (reference sequence). The CDR3 extends over 16 amino acids. The V gene lost 4 bases and the J gene lost 2 bases, with 18 bases spanning the gap. CDR3 in DNA: TGTGCCAGCAGCCACGCGTCGACAGGCGCGCAAGAGACCCAGTACTTC. Amino acids: CASSHASTGAQETQYF. Based on the CDR3 plus reference TRBV5-4 and TRBJ2-5, the full variable domain is ETGVTQSPTHLIKTRGQQVTLRCSSQSGHNTVSWYQQALGQGPQFIFQYYREEENGRGNFPPRFSGLQFPNYSSELNVNALELDDSALYLCASSHASTGAQETQYFGPGTRLLVL.

The chain recombines TRBV10-3 with TRBJ2-7; 8 positions agree with TRBD1. The ends lost 6 bases at V and 0 bases at J; junction bases unmatched: 7. Germline CDR1 ENHRY, CDR2 SYGVKD. The CDR3 is 15 amino acids. The CDR3 DNA follows: TGTGCCATCAGCGTCCGGGACAGGAGCTCCTACGAGCAGTACTTC. As protein: CAISVRDRSSYEQYF.

The chain uses TRBV24-1 and TRBJ2-7; no clear D gene. The germline V gene has CDR1 KGHDR and CDR2 SFDVKD. The CDR3 is 8 amino acids. The V end lost 7 bases, the J end lost 11 bases, and 5 bases lay between the germline ends. In nucleotides, the CDR3 is TGTGCCACCAGACCTAAGTACTTC. It encodes CATRPKYF.

The gene calls are TRBV27 and TRBJ1-2; 12 bases map to TRBD1. The CDR3 spans 15 residues. Germline CDR1 reads MNHEY; CDR2 reads SMNVEV (reference sequence). V lost 3 bases, J lost 7 bases, and 6 bases stayed unmatched. In DNA, the CDR3 is TGTGCCAGCAGTTTCCTGGGACAGGGGGCGCTTGGCTACACCTTC. It specifies CASSFLGQGALGYTF.